This T cell receptor (beta chain) appears in the sequencing data of a study of beta chain features in type 1 diabetes. This clone came up a few times. The sequenced template was cDNA made from the entire isolated RNA. Generated by immunoSEQ multiplex PCR, the TCRdb table keeps only in-frame clones and is missing some. The sample holds about 620,000 clones, around 15% seen once. Germline loops: CDR1 SGHRS, CDR2 YFSETQ. V was clipped by 0 bases and J by 0 bases, with 6 bases between them. The CDR3 contains 14 residues. Input material: naive CD4+ T cells from blood. V usage is TRBV5-1 and J usage is TRBJ2-5; D call uncertain. The TCR was taken from a man in his late teens or twenties in good health. DNA of the CDR3: TGCGCCAGCAGCTTGGCAACTGACCAAGAGACCCAGTACTTC. It encodes CASSLATDQETQYF.